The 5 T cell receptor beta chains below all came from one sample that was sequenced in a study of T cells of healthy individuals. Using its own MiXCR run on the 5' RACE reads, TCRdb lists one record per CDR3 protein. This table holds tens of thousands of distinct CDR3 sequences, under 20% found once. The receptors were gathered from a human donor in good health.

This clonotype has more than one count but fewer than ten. CDR3 amino acids: CASSQRDPAGEYETQYF. The CDR3 nucleotides are TGTGCCAGCAGCCAAAGAGATCCAGCGGGAGAGTATGAGACCCAGTACTTC. The J gene is TRBJ2-5, the V gene TRBV7-9, with TRBD2 matching 8 bases. The V segment lost 5 bases and the J segment 5 bases; nucleotides outside the gene matches: 16. The CDR3 length is 17 residues. Germline CDR1 and CDR2: SEHNR and FQNEAQ (reference sequence).

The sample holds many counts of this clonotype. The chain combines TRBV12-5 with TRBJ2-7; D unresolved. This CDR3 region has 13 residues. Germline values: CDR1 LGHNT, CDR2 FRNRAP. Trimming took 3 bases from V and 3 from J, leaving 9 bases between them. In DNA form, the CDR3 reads TGTGCTAGTGGTTTCATGACCAGCTACGAGCAGTACTTC. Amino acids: CASGFMTSYEQYF.

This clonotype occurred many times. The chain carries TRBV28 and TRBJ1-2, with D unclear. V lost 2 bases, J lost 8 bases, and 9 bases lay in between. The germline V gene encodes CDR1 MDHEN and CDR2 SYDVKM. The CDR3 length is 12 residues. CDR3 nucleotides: TGTGCCAGCAGTTTAGGCCAACAGGGCTACACCTTC. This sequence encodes CASSLGQQGYTF.

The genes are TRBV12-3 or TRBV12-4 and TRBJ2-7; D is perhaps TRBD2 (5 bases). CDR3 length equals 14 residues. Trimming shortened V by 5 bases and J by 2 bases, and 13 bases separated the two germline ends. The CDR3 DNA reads TGTGCCAGCAGTCAGGTGGACGGGACCTACGAGCAGTACTTC. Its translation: CASSQVDGTYEQYF.

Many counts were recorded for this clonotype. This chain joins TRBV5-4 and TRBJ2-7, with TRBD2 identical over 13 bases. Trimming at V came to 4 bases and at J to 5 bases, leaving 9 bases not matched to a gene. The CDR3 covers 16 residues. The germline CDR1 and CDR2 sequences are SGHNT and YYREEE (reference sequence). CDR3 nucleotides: TGTGCCAGCAGCCCCTCTAGGACTAGCGGGAGCCACGAGCAGTACTTC. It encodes CASSPSRTSGSHEQYF.